This is a list of T cell receptor beta chains from one sample in a study of graft-versus-host responses after intestinal transplantation. Clones were read by immunoSEQ multiplex PCR, and TCRdb kept only the in-frame ones, dropping some. The sample includes around 90,000 clones, 94% of them seen just once. Antigens of these TCRs are unknown. The starting material was unstimulated CD4+ T cells sorted from spleen or lymph node cells, obtained before transplant. Every receptor here comes from a human donor who was the organ donor for an intestinal transplant. Both conserved end residues are trimmed from each CDR3. Each record gives: V gene, J gene, CDR3 protein.

v_call: TRBV28
j_call: TRBJ2-1
cdr3_aa: ASTWSGTRYNEQF

v_call: TRBV7-9
j_call: TRBJ1-1
cdr3_aa: ASSLAPVDRVTEAF

v_call: TRBV20-1
j_call: TRBJ1-4
cdr3_aa: SAMEEKLF

v_call: TRBV5-4
j_call: TRBJ2-5
cdr3_aa: ASSLGGEETQY

v_call: TRBV20-1
j_call: TRBJ2-7
cdr3_aa: SAVTSYEQY

v_call: TRBV4-2
j_call: TRBJ2-5
cdr3_aa: ASSQDLAGEETQY

v_call: TRBV15
j_call: TRBJ1-2
cdr3_aa: ATSRGFPGYT

v_call: TRBV19
j_call: TRBJ1-6
cdr3_aa: ASRTGDGYNSPLH

v_call: TRBV28
j_call: TRBJ1-5
cdr3_aa: ASSLGGVRHQPQH

v_call: TRBV18
j_call: TRBJ1-3
cdr3_aa: ASSKGQGPGNTIY

v_call: TRBV10-2
j_call: TRBJ1-1
cdr3_aa: ASGTGGTEAF

v_call: TRBV10-3
j_call: TRBJ2-7
cdr3_aa: AISATPYEQY

v_call: TRBV11-2
j_call: TRBJ1-6
cdr3_aa: ASSLTRDRGNSPLH

v_call: TRBV7-3
j_call: TRBJ1-2
cdr3_aa: ASSTDREANYGYT

v_call: TRBV7-3
j_call: TRBJ1-6
cdr3_aa: ASSHQGEGEPLH

v_call: TRBV2
j_call: TRBJ2-5
cdr3_aa: ASRRTSGGSWQETQY

v_call: TRBV5-1
j_call: TRBJ1-1
cdr3_aa: ASSLWSRTDTEAF

v_call: TRBV28
j_call: TRBJ2-7
cdr3_aa: ASSSLGGGPDEQY

v_call: TRBV6-1
j_call: TRBJ2-3
cdr3_aa: ASMVADTQY

v_call: TRBV6-1
j_call: TRBJ1-2
cdr3_aa: ASSEGWGSYGYT

v_call: TRBV19
j_call: TRBJ2-4
cdr3_aa: ASSIWGGKNIQY

v_call: TRBV7-9
j_call: TRBJ2-3
cdr3_aa: ASSLVLGAPTDTQY

v_call: TRBV6-1
j_call: TRBJ2-1
cdr3_aa: ASRRGYNEQF

v_call: TRBV10-2
j_call: TRBJ2-7
cdr3_aa: ASSETDYEQY

v_call: TRBV12-5
j_call: TRBJ1-3
cdr3_aa: ASGQGQGSGNTIY

v_call: TRBV9
j_call: TRBJ1-1
cdr3_aa: ASSVTGNTEAF